This record covers a single TCR beta chain. Only in-frame clones appear in the TCRdb table, and some are missing; sequencing was by immunoSEQ multiplex PCR. The profile shows 220,000 or so clones, about four fifths of them singletons. The data were obtained in a study of blood T cell repertoires in COVID-19. With 11 bases removed from V and 2 bases from J, the gap between germline ends came to 15 bases. This CDR3 has 14 residues. Germline CDR1 MNHEY, CDR2 SMNVEV (reference sequence). Sample: peripheral blood. This TCR was recovered from a woman aged 30 to 39 who had recovered from COVID-19. The gene calls are TRBV27 and TRBJ2-2, with D perhaps TRBD1 (6 bases). DNA for the CDR3: TGTGCCTCCTGTACAGGGAGCAACACCGGGGAGCTGTTTTTT. Translating it yields CASCTGSNTGELFF.